Shown below are 6 T cell receptor beta chains from a single sample sequenced in a study of blood T cell repertoires in COVID-19. Assay used: immunoSEQ multiplex PCR; TCRdb lists only in-frame clones, some missing. Of about 350,000 clones in the sample, approximately 86% were seen once. The specimen was peripheral blood. Source of these receptors: a woman aged 60-75 years with COVID-19, enrolled during active disease.

The rearrangement joins TRBV3-1 (or the pseudogene TRBV3-2) to TRBJ2-5; D unresolved. The CDR3 has 11 amino acids. The germline CDR1 and CDR2 sequences are LGHDT and YNNKEL (reference sequence). Trimming removed 8 bases from V and 6 bases from J, with 10 bases in between. The CDR3, as DNA: TGTGCCAGCCTCCTCGAGAAGACCCAGTACTTC. This encodes CASLLEKTQYF.

This chain links TRBV11-2 with TRBJ2-3; tentatively, D is TRBD1 (6 bases). This CDR3 is 13 amino acids long. The V gene's germline CDR1 is SGHAT and CDR2 FQNNGV. Trimming left V 3 bases short and J 6 bases short, with 10 bases between. DNA of the CDR3: TGTGCCAGCAGCTTCCCAGGGGTTGATACGCAGTATTTT. Protein: CASSFPGVDTQYF.

The chain uses TRBV18 and TRBJ1-6; possible D gene TRBD1, 6 bases. CDR1 is KGHSH, CDR2 LQKENI, per germline. V lost 4 bases and J 0 bases, leaving 13 bases between the germline ends. This CDR3 has 17 amino acids. CDR3 protein: CASSLTQGSSYNSPLHF. CDR3 sequence (DNA): TGTGCCAGCTCACTTACACAGGGAAGCTCCTATAATTCACCCCTCCACTTT. The full variable domain, rest sourced from reference TRBV18 and TRBJ1-6, is NAGVMQNPRHLVRRRGQEARLRCSPMKGHSHVYWYRQLPEEGLKFMVYLQKENIIDESGMPKERFSAEFPKEGPSILRIQQVVRGDSAAYFCASSLTQGSSYNSPLHFGNGTRLTVT.

A few counts support this clone. The genes are TRBV27 and TRBJ1-5; D gene ambiguous. CDR1 is MNHEY and CDR2 is SMNVEV in the germline V gene (reference sequence). V was shortened by 8 bases and J by 5 bases, with 13 bases between the two germline ends. This CDR3 comprises 13 residues. The CDR3 region has the DNA TGTGCCAGCGCGAACAGCCCACATCAGCCCCAGCATTTT. This encodes CASANSPHQPQHF.

The V and J genes are TRBV5-1 and TRBJ2-5; perhaps TRBD1 as D (6 bases). Germline CDR1 is SGHRS and CDR2 is YFSETQ. Trimming shortened V by 2 bases and J by 2 bases, and 10 bases separated the two germline ends. The CDR3 sequence is 14 residues long. The CDR3 DNA is TGCGCCAGCAGCTTTCCGGGACAACAAGAGACCCAGTACTTC. Translation gives CASSFPGQQETQYF.

The chain uses TRBV6-5 and TRBJ2-1; D perhaps matches TRBD1 (5 bases). V lost 0 bases to trimming and J lost 6 bases, with 12 bases between them. The V gene's germline CDR1 is MNHEY and CDR2 SVGAGI. This CDR3 region has 15 residues. CDR3 region: CASSYSGWGVNEQFF. CDR3 nucleotide sequence: TGTGCCAGCAGTTACTCGGGGTGGGGCGTCAATGAGCAGTTCTTC.